These 16 T cell receptor beta chains came from one sample sequenced in a study of spatial heterogeneity in lung cancer. Time point given: sample taken at primary tumor resection. Using its own MiXCR run on the 5' RACE reads, TCRdb lists one record per CDR3 protein. This sample has 30,000 to 45,000 distinct CDR3 sequences, with approximately 7.2% found just once. The sample was PBMCs, taken at surgery. The receptors derive from a female donor with early-stage non-small cell lung cancer.

In its sample, this clonotype was seen a few times. This chain uses TRBV3-1 with TRBJ2-1, with D perhaps TRBD1 or TRBD2 (6 bases each). Trimming shortened V by 4 bases and J by 7 bases, and 14 bases separated the two germline ends. Germline-derived CDR1 and CDR2 are LGHDT and YNNKEL (reference sequence). This CDR3 spans 14 amino acids. CDR3 loop: CASSLVGGGNEQFF. CDR3 DNA: TGTGCCAGCAGCCTCGTTGGAGGGGGGAATGAGCAGTTCTTC.

CDR3 protein: CASSEANGGADTQYF. As DNA, the CDR3 is TGTGCCAGCAGTGAAGCCAACGGGGGGGCAGATACGCAGTATTTT. V is TRBV2 and J is TRBJ2-3, with TRBD2 matching over 8 bases. The germline V gene encodes CDR1 SNHLY and CDR2 FYNNEI. This CDR3 spans 15 amino acids. After removal of 0 bases from V and 4 bases from J, the junction contained 3 bases not matched to a gene.

The chain uses TRBV28 and TRBJ1-1; no clear D gene. V was shortened by 5 bases and J by 5 bases, with 9 bases between the two germline ends. Germline V gives CDR1 MDHEN, CDR2 SYDVKM. The CDR3 has 12 residues. The chain's CDR3 is CASSPEVTEAFF. The CDR3 nucleotides read TGTGCCAGCAGTCCCGAGGTTACTGAAGCTTTCTTT.

This clonotype has a count of ten or more. V and J are TRBV6-1 and TRBJ1-6, with 8 bases fitting TRBD1. V lost 4 bases, J lost 7 bases, and 6 bases stayed unmatched. CDR1 is MNHNS, CDR2 SASEGT, per germline. This CDR3 comprises 15 residues. The CDR3, as DNA: TGTGCCAGCAGTGTCACGGGACAGGACAATTCACCCCTCCACTTT. This gives the protein CASSVTGQDNSPLHF.

This clonotype showed up many times. CDR3 sequence: CSAGMGGRGDTQYF. CDR3 coding DNA: TGCAGTGCGGGAATGGGGGGGCGCGGAGATACGCAGTATTTT. This chain connects TRBV20-1 to TRBJ2-3, with D possibly matching TRBD2 (7 bases). V was clipped by 6 bases and J by 5 bases, with 18 bases between them. The CDR3 consists of 14 residues. Germline loops: CDR1 DFQATT, CDR2 SNEGSKA (reference sequence).

This clonotype occurred many times. This chain links TRBV29-1 with TRBJ2-2, with D uncertain. The ends were cut back, 1 base at V and 7 bases at J, with 10 bases in the middle. The germline V gene has CDR1 SQVTM and CDR2 ANQGSEA. The CDR3 length is 13 residues. CDR3 sequence: CSVEGLHHGELFF. The CDR3 nucleotides read TGCAGCGTTGAAGGACTGCACCACGGGGAGCTGTTTTTT.

The chain combines TRBV28 with TRBJ1-6, with a tentative D call TRBD1 (6 bases). The germline V gene encodes CDR1 MDHEN and CDR2 SYDVKM. This CDR3 has 17 amino acids. V lost 4 bases and J 0 bases, leaving 13 bases between the germline ends. The CDR3 sequence: CASSSQGLDSYNSPLHF. DNA of the CDR3: TGTGCCAGCAGTTCACAGGGTTTGGACTCCTATAATTCACCCCTCCACTTT.

The table lists this clonotype with a few counts. The gene calls are TRBV2 and TRBJ2-5, with no clear D. The CDR3 consists of 12 residues. Germline V lookup: CDR1 SNHLY, CDR2 FYNNEI. The CDR3 loop is CASRRWQETQYF. CDR3 sequence (DNA): TGTGCAAGCCGCCGGTGGCAAGAGACCCAGTACTTC. Full variable domain (missing parts from reference TRBV2 and TRBJ2-5): EPEVTQTPSHQVTQMGQEVILRCVPISNHLYFYWYRQILGQKVEFLVSFYNNEISEKSEIFDDQFSVERPDGSNFTLKIRSTKLEDSAMYFCASRRWQETQYFGPGTRLLVL.

This clonotype was observed many times. An end of the junction does not agree with germline; a read error may underlie this. V and J are TRBV20-1 and TRBJ2-3; D is perhaps TRBD1 (5 bases). The CDR3 covers 14 residues. Germline values: CDR1 DFQATT, CDR2 SNEGSKA (reference sequence). Here the CDR3 DNA reads TGCAGTGCTGGAGAAAGGGGCCTCACAGATACGCAGTATTTT. Its translation is CSAGERGLTDTQYF.

This clonotype was picked up many times. The V call is TRBV20-1, the J call TRBJ2-6; no reliable D call. In germline, CDR1 is DFQATT, CDR2 SNEGSKA (reference sequence). The CDR3 is made up of 13 amino acids. V lost 6 bases to trimming and J lost 0 bases, with 6 bases between them. The DNA for the CDR3 is TGCAGTGCCCAGCCCTCTGGGGCCAACGTCCTGACTTTC. Amino acids: CSAQPSGANVLTF.

This clonotype was seen repeatedly, ten times or more. This chain joins TRBV5-1 and TRBJ1-4; D may be TRBD1 (6 bases). V was clipped by 4 bases and J by 5 bases, with 9 bases between them. Germline CDR1 SGHRS, CDR2 YFSETQ. This CDR3 region has 13 residues. The CDR3 DNA follows: TGCGCCAGCAGCGGACAGTACAATGAAAAACTGTTTTTT. Translating it yields CASSGQYNEKLFF.

This clonotype was seen repeatedly, ten times or more. The rearrangement links TRBV7-2 to TRBJ2-3, with 12 bases fitting TRBD2. The CDR3 consists of 16 residues. J gave up 1 base and V 5 bases, and 4 bases lay outside the gene matches. Germline-derived CDR1 and CDR2 are SGHTA and FQGNSA. The CDR3 DNA sequence: TGTGCCAGCAGCCCAAGACTAGCGGGGGGCACAGATACGCAGTATTTT. This gives the protein CASSPRLAGGTDTQYF.

This clonotype has only a few counts. This chain links TRBV2 with TRBJ2-3; D unresolved. Germline CDR1 SNHLY, CDR2 FYNNEI. The CDR3 spans 15 residues. The V and J ends lost 4 bases and 3 bases respectively, with 14 bases between them. CDR3 amino acids: CASSGRSRSTDTQYF. DNA of the CDR3: TGTGCCAGCAGTGGTCGCTCGCGCAGTACAGATACGCAGTATTTT.

This clonotype was picked up many times. This CDR3 is CASRLRFDRGTEAFF. CDR3 bases: TGTGCCAGCAGATTAAGATTTGACAGGGGGACTGAAGCTTTCTTT. The chain links TRBV6-1 to TRBJ1-1, with 9 bases aligning to TRBD1. The germline CDR1 and CDR2 sequences are MNHNS and SASEGT. Unmatched junction bases numbered 10, after V lost 6 bases and J lost 5 bases. The CDR3 spans 15 residues.

This clonotype was picked up many times. The chain carries TRBV18 and TRBJ2-7; D is ambiguous. The CDR3 loop spans 12 amino acids. CDR1 and CDR2 (germline): KGHSH, LQKENI. V lost 3 bases and J 9 bases, leaving 12 bases between the germline ends. The CDR3 sequence: CASSPSKRVQYF. The CDR3 DNA sequence: TGTGCCAGCTCACCCTCGAAAAGGGTGCAGTACTTC.

This clonotype came up a few times. The V call is TRBV5-1, the J call TRBJ2-2; no clear D gene. The CDR3 consists of 15 residues. Germline CDR1 and CDR2: SGHRS and YFSETQ. V gave up 4 bases and J gave up 3 bases, with 13 bases separating them. The CDR3 sequence is CASSRLAQDTGELFF. The DNA for the CDR3 is TGCGCCAGCAGCCGTTTAGCTCAGGACACCGGGGAGCTGTTTTTT.